The present TCR beta chain was sequenced within a study of T cells in Graves' hyperthyroidism and ophthalmopathy (dated by TCRdb to the late 2010s). Study-wide context: Peripheral blood was collected at initial diagnosis, before any treatment. Once sampling was done, hyperthyroidism patients were given methimazole at a starting dose of 30 mg daily, whereas ophthalmopathy patients were given high-dose intravenous methylprednisolone. The study also compared thyroid tissue and blood T-cell repertoires from about six Graves' hyperthyroidism patients. Whether ophthalmopathy could be predicted prospectively was tested in an independent validation cohort made up of approximately 19 hyperthyroidism patients plus 17 patients who later progressed to ophthalmopathy. To identify TCR V-J signatures that set the groups apart, the researchers used a discovery cohort of 100 patients, made up of 43 with Graves' ophthalmopathy and about 60 with stable Graves' hyperthyroidism. For training and testing, the 95 to 100 patients in the discovery cohort were randomly divided in a 7:3 ratio. The paper describes TCR Vbeta CDR3 sequencing of roughly 130 peripheral blood samples, made up of 43 ophthalmopathy patients, 70 to 75 hyperthyroidism patients and 17 progressor patients.

This clonotype was found many times. The antigen it binds to is not known. The record has no base qualities; no much larger clone is one base away. Hyperthyroidism patients were aged 18 to 65 years and newly diagnosed, with disease duration of less than 2 months. Patients with uncontrolled infections, other autoimmune diseases, pregnancy or lactation were excluded. Diagnoses were established on the basis of clinical symptoms, serum thyroxine and TRAb, thyroid ultrasound, and orbital computed tomography. For progressor patients, blood was drawn at the first diagnosis of hyperthyroidism, before any ophthalmopathy symptoms had appeared. PBMCs were separated from roughly 10 ml of fresh peripheral blood using Ficoll-Paque density gradient centrifugation. Progressor patients were initially diagnosed with Graves' hyperthyroidism and developed ophthalmopathy during follow-up. Trizol reagent was used to extract total RNA, and RNA quality was then checked on an Agilent 2100 Bioanalyzer.

Paper-wide results and their limitations: Most expanded thyroid clonotypes (frequency above 0.001) were also found in blood, which suggests that blood repertoires may mirror thyroid immune responses. No statistical method was used to set the sample size in advance, and investigators knew the group allocation. In validation, progression to ophthalmopathy was predicted by the model with nearly 71% sensitivity and roughly 76% specificity, a median of roughly 6 months before onset. A model built on a 13 V-J signature distinguished ophthalmopathy from stable hyperthyroidism, reaching 85% to 90% sensitivity and 81% to 83% specificity in cross-validation and 80%/75% in testing.

TCR beta CDR3 regions were amplified from RNA transcripts. For the first round of RT-PCR on the TCR CDR3, the HTBI primer set was used together with the Qiagen OneStep RT-PCR kit. A second multiplex PCR round built the libraries, followed by size selection and purification. Sequencing of the libraries was done on an Illumina HiSeq2000 using paired-end 100 bp reads. In the authors' own workflow: Raw data were processed with SOAPnuke, discarding reads with adapters, uncalled bases, mean Phred below 15, or no exact constant-primer or identifier match. High-quality paired reads were merged with COPE v1.2.5, and unique nucleotide sequences were defined as clonotypes. MiTCR v1.1 was used to align clonotypes to the IMGT TRBV, TRBD and TRBJ reference segments. The analysis was restricted to V-J combinations with a frequency above 0.0001, which together covered roughly 99% of the repertoires. The TCS score was defined as the ratio of F50 (clonal expansion) to E x V (chaos), calculated using BLOSUM62-based TCRdist between CDR3 peptides within each V-J. Welch's t-statistics and random forest reduced roughly 500 V-J features to 13, which were used in a naive Bayes classifier (R e1071). TCRdb reanalyzed the raw reads on its own, using fastp at Q25 for trimming and MiXCR for clone calling, and kept in-frame beta chains. Each CDR3 protein appears once, grouped with its most common genes and DNA. TCRdb, not the authors, supplied the V and J calls. Recorded for this sample are fewer than 300,000 distinct CDR3 sequences; roughly 15% of them occurred a single time. Over 25% of the sample is in the top ten clones.

The CDR3 sequence holds 13 residues, the cysteine and phenylalanine included. Of the read, only the CDR3 DNA is kept; its 39 bases are in frame from base 1. In the germline V gene (reference sequence), CDR1 corresponds to SEHNR and CDR2 to FQNEAQ. V is shortened by 8 bases, J by 3 bases, and the region joining them spans 13 bases. This sequence uses TRBV7-9 and TRBJ2-5; no D gene can be assigned with confidence. This receptor was identified in a woman aged 45 to 65 with Graves' hyperthyroidism that later progressed to Graves' ophthalmopathy. The sequenced sample consisted of blood. The CDR3 region: CASVPVGKETQYF. The DNA sequence reads TGTGCCAGCGTCCCAGTGGGGAAAGAGACCCAGTACTTC.